This T cell receptor beta chain stems from a study of CD8 T cells in ankylosing spondylitis (dated by TCRdb to about 2017). About the study as a whole: The study profiled T cell receptor beta repertoires in healthy donors and ankylosing spondylitis patients to find disease-linked TCR variants. Peripheral blood was sampled, and synovial fluid was also collected from ankylosing spondylitis patients. The full study cohort comprised roughly 24 ankylosing spondylitis patients and about 110 healthy donors. Broad study findings and their caveats: Some motif variants were previously reported in synovial fluid and blood of reactive arthritis patients, suggesting common disease-initiation mechanisms. The disease-linked clones were reported as significantly enriched in matched synovial fluid samples from ankylosing spondylitis patients. In peripheral blood, the disease-linked clones were found at relatively low frequencies and had a CD8+ phenotype. A TCR beta motif made up of eight or nine highly homologous amino acid variants appeared to be characteristic of blood from ankylosing spondylitis patients.

Many counts were recorded for this clonotype. Its antigen specificity is not known. Qualities for individual bases were not recorded, and no much larger clone is one base off. The CDR3, cysteine through phenylalanine, is 13 amino acids long. The retained sequence is limited to the CDR3, 39 bases, with the frame set at the first base. V is clipped by 4 bases and J by 0 bases, and the sequence between their germline boundaries is 6 bases long. TCRdb shows the sequencer as Illumina HiSeq 2500. TCR beta libraries were prepared by quantitative 5'-RACE with molecular barcodes. Concerning the study's data processing: To identify disease-linked TCR variants, a new computational method was used, one built on a probabilistic model of VDJ rearrangement. TCRdb reprocessing: public reads trimmed at Q25 with fastp, clones called with MiXCR, in-frame beta chains kept. Rows are combined by CDR3 protein, so each entry shows the most common genes and DNA. TCRdb, rather than the study authors, made the V and J calls. Here the sample has 200,000 to 250,000 distinct CDR3 sequences; about 10% occur a single time. The ten largest clones take up about 6.8% of the sample.

The source of this sequence is a male donor with ankylosing spondylitis or in good health (not recorded which). The sequenced sample was blood, either unsorted or a sorted T cell fraction (not recorded which). In this chain, TRBV12-3 or TRBV12-4 is recombined with TRBJ1-1; the D gene cannot be named for sure. This receptor carries the CDR3 CASSSNMNTEAFF. Here is the DNA: TGTGCCAGCAGTTCGAACATGAACACTGAAGCTTTCTTT.